These T cell receptor beta chains were read from a single sample in a study of Ad26.COV2.S vaccination and SARS-CoV-2 variants. This table comes from immunoSEQ multiplex PCR, and its TCRdb copy is limited to in-frame clones, with some not included. The sample includes roughly 150,000 clones, around 86% of them seen just once. Sequencing used peripheral blood, obtained after recovery from COVID-19. Source of these receptors: a human donor who had recovered from COVID-19. Both conserved end residues are part of each CDR3. A D gene is named only where the DNA matches it firmly. Expanded clones are given a class, and other clones once, few, many or no size at all.

length	D	V	J	size	CDR3	DNA
14	NA	TRBV10-3	TRBJ1-5	few	CATKGVGNNQPQHF	TGTGCCACCAAAGGGGTAGGAAACAATCAGCCCCAGCATTTT
13	NA	TRBV30	TRBJ2-5	NA	CAWSSDSQETQYF	TGTGCCTGGAGTTCGGACAGCCAAGAGACCCAGTACTTC
13	NA	TRBV6-6	TRBJ2-2	NA	CASSYAGRGELFF	TGTGCCAGCAGTTACGCGGGGAGAGGGGAGCTGTTTTTT
14	TRBD1	TRBV19	TRBJ1-1	NA	CASSYYRGGTEAFF	TGTGCCAGTAGTTATTACAGGGGAGGCACTGAAGCTTTCTTT
14	TRBD2	TRBV24-1	TRBJ2-3	NA	CATSAGRGADTQYF	TGTGCCACCAGTGCGGGGCGGGGGGCGGATACGCAGTATTTT
16	NA	TRBV9	TRBJ2-7	NA	CASSSRREAPSYEQYF	TGTGCCAGCAGCTCCCGTAGGGAGGCGCCGTCCTACGAGCAGTACTTC
13	NA	TRBV7-2	TRBJ1-4	NA	CASTLSLYEKLFF	TGTGCCAGCACCCTATCCCTATACGAAAAACTGTTTTTT
15	TRBD2	TRBV11-2	TRBJ2-1	NA	CASSLIAGMVNEQFF	TGTGCCAGCAGCCTAATAGCGGGGATGGTCAATGAGCAGTTCTTC
13	TRBD1	TRBV6-5	TRBJ1-1	NA	CASSYGQGAEAFF	TGTGCCAGCAGTTACGGACAGGGGGCTGAAGCTTTCTTT
14	NA	TRBV5-4	TRBJ2-6	NA	CASSRGPGANVLTF	TGTGCCAGCAGCAGGGGTCCTGGGGCCAACGTCCTGACTTTC
12	NA	TRBV19	TRBJ1-5	NA	CASSDSYQPQHF	TGTGCCAGTAGTGACAGTTATCAGCCCCAGCATTTT
17	NA	TRBV30	TRBJ1-3	NA	CAWSEDNRASGGNTIYF	TGTGCCTGGAGTGAAGACAACCGGGCTTCGGGTGGAAACACCATATATTTT
17	TRBD1	TRBV9	TRBJ2-1	once	CASSVAGRDRGYNEQFF	TGTGCCAGCAGCGTAGCCGGACGGGACAGGGGGTACAATGAGCAGTTCTTC
14	NA	TRBV18	TRBJ2-7	NA	CASSPRDTTYEQYF	TGTGCCAGCTCACCCCGGGACACTACCTACGAGCAGTACTTC
17	TRBD2	TRBV3-1/TRBV3-2	TRBJ2-4	NA	CASSQDNQRGTGNIQYF	TGTGCCAGCAGCCAAGATAACCAGCGGGGGACCGGAAACATTCAGTACTTC
15	NA	TRBV28	TRBJ2-7	NA	CASSQYREFYYEQYF	TGTGCCAGCAGTCAATACAGGGAATTCTATTACGAGCAGTACTTC
12	NA	TRBV27	TRBJ2-1	NA	CASSLPDNEQFF	TGTGCCAGCAGTTTACCGGACAATGAGCAGTTCTTC
12	NA	TRBV6-2/TRBV6-3	TRBJ1-2	once	CASSYPTTGYTF	TGTGCCAGCAGTTACCCGACAACGGGATACACCTTC
12	NA	TRBV27	TRBJ1-2	NA	CASGGPDGSYTF	TGTGCCAGCGGGGGCCCCGACGGTTCTTACACCTTC
13	NA	TRBV11-2	TRBJ2-3	NA	CASSLGGTDTQYF	TGTGCCAGCAGCTTAGGGGGCACAGATACGCAGTATTTT
18	TRBD2	TRBV27	TRBJ2-1	NA	CASSLRETSGGAPNEQFF	TGTGCCAGCAGTTTACGAGAGACTAGCGGGGGGGCACCCAATGAGCAGTTCTTC
12	NA	TRBV29-1	TRBJ2-7	NA	CSVRTSLYEQYF	TGCAGCGTCCGGACTTCCCTCTACGAGCAGTACTTC
17	NA	TRBV4-1	TRBJ1-4	NA	CASSPTKWSGANEKLFF	TGCGCCAGCAGCCCGACTAAGTGGTCAGGGGCTAATGAAAAACTGTTTTTT
13	NA	TRBV10-3	TRBJ1-2	NA	CAILDEAGWGYTF	TGTGCCATTTTGGACGAGGCTGGATGGGGCTACACCTTC
13	NA	TRBV18	TRBJ2-5	few	CASSPGVGETQYF	TGTGCCAGCTCACCAGGGGTTGGAGAGACCCAGTACTTC
15	TRBD1	TRBV28	TRBJ1-2	NA	CASSLPQGANYGYTF	TGTGCCAGCAGTTTACCGCAGGGGGCTAACTATGGCTACACCTTC
16	NA	TRBV4-1	TRBJ2-7	NA	CASSQGLEGDPYEQYF	TGCGCCAGCAGCCAGGGCTTGGAGGGGGACCCATACGAGCAGTACTTC
12	NA	TRBV5-5	TRBJ2-5	NA	CASSQGGETQYF	TGTGCCAGCAGTCAGGGGGGAGAGACCCAGTACTTC
12	NA	TRBV12-3/TRBV12-4	TRBJ1-4	NA	CASSLERDRLFF	TGTGCCAGCAGTTTGGAACGGGATCGACTGTTTTTT
15	TRBD2	TRBV7-2	TRBJ2-3	NA	CASSLWGTTTDTQYF	TGTGCCAGCAGCTTATGGGGGACTACCACAGATACGCAGTATTTT
14	NA	TRBV28	TRBJ1-3	NA	CASSLRGAGNTIYF	TGTGCCAGCAGTTTAAGGGGGGCTGGAAACACCATATATTTT
13	NA	TRBV2	TRBJ2-3	NA	CATSHGAGDTQYF	TGTGCCACCTCCCACGGGGCGGGGGATACGCAGTATTTT
16	TRBD2	TRBV10-3	TRBJ2-5	NA	CAISVLAGGNQETQYF	TGTGCCATCAGTGTATTAGCGGGGGGAAACCAAGAGACCCAGTACTTC
12	NA	TRBV4-3	TRBJ1-2	NA	CASSQDYYGYTF	TGCGCCAGCAGCCAAGATTACTATGGCTACACCTTC
13	NA	TRBV27	TRBJ1-5	NA	CASSRGGNQPQHF	TGTGCCAGCAGTCGGGGTGGCAATCAGCCCCAGCATTTT
14	NA	TRBV19	TRBJ2-7	once	CASQLRQSSHEQYF	TGTGCCAGTCAATTGAGACAATCGTCCCACGAGCAGTACTTC
14	NA	TRBV28	TRBJ2-5	NA	CASSFGPSWETQYF	TGTGCCAGCAGTTTCGGACCCAGTTGGGAGACCCAGTACTTC
11	NA	TRBV12-3/TRBV12-4	TRBJ1-1	NA	CASSLRIEAFF	TGTGCCAGCAGTTTACGGATTGAAGCTTTCTTT
13	TRBD1	TRBV19	TRBJ1-1	NA	CATLDRVDTEAFF	TGTGCCACCCTGGACAGGGTGGACACTGAAGCTTTCTTT
15	TRBD1	TRBV7-9	TRBJ2-1	NA	CASSLRDRGGYEQFF	TGTGCCAGCAGCTTACGAGACAGGGGAGGTTATGAGCAGTTCTTC
14	NA	TRBV4-3	TRBJ2-1	NA	CASSPLSQNNEQFF	TGCGCCAGCAGCCCATTGTCGCAGAACAATGAGCAGTTCTTC
13	NA	TRBV7-2	TRBJ1-2	NA	CASSSPGNYGYTF	TGTGCCAGCAGTTCACCCGGAAACTATGGCTACACCTTC
13	NA	TRBV30	TRBJ1-2	NA	CAWRTGPSYGYTF	TGTGCCTGGAGGACGGGACCGAGCTATGGCTACACCTTC
17	NA	TRBV7-2	TRBJ1-2	once	CASSFSGTPTPNYGYTF	TGTGCCAGCAGCTTCTCCGGGACACCAACCCCTAACTATGGCTACACCTTC
14	NA	TRBV5-1	TRBJ1-6	NA	CASSWPGNNSPLHF	TGCGCCAGCAGCTGGCCGGGAAATAATTCACCCCTCCACTTT
11	NA	TRBV30	TRBJ2-5	once	CAWGKKETQYF	TGTGCCTGGGGTAAGAAGGAGACCCAGTACTTC
15	NA	TRBV29-1	TRBJ1-1	NA	CSVLVRGTQNTEAFF	TGCAGCGTATTGGTCAGGGGCACGCAGAACACTGAAGCTTTCTTT
15	TRBD2	TRBV27	TRBJ2-5	NA	CASSLDAGGPQTQYF	TGTGCCAGCAGTTTAGACGCGGGGGGGCCTCAGACCCAGTACTTC
16	TRBD1	TRBV9	TRBJ2-2	NA	CASENPGQGETGELFF	TGTGCCAGCGAGAACCCGGGACAGGGGGAAACCGGGGAGCTGTTTTTT
15	NA	TRBV5-8	TRBJ2-7	NA	CASSLSWGLSYEQYF	TGTGCCAGCAGCTTGTCTTGGGGGCTAAGCTACGAGCAGTACTTC
11	NA	TRBV5-4	TRBJ2-1	NA	CASSLNNEQFF	TGTGCCAGCAGCTTGAACAATGAGCAGTTCTTC
12	NA	TRBV30	TRBJ2-3	NA	CAWSVGADTQYF	TGTGCCTGGAGTGTAGGGGCAGATACGCAGTATTTT
15	NA	TRBV19	TRBJ1-6	NA	CASKGGSSYNSPLHF	TGTGCCAGTAAGGGAGGGTCCTCCTATAATTCACCCCTCCACTTT
14	NA	TRBV5-1	TRBJ2-2	NA	CASSPRPGTGELFF	TGCGCCAGCAGCCCCCGACCTGGGACCGGGGAGCTGTTTTTT
11	NA	TRBV6-2/TRBV6-3	TRBJ1-1	once	CASSYPSEAFF	TGTGCCAGCAGTTATCCGTCTGAAGCTTTCTTT